A single sample is the source of the 24 T cell receptor beta chains below, sequenced in a study of T cells in Graves' hyperthyroidism and ophthalmopathy (dated by TCRdb to about 2019). Libraries were prepared through multiplex PCR. For sequencing, an Illumina HiSeq 2000 was employed. Amplification of TCR beta CDR3 regions was carried out from RNA transcripts. A first-round RT-PCR of the TCR CDR3 used the HTBI primer set with the Qiagen OneStep RT-PCR kit. TCRdb reprocessing: public reads trimmed at Q25 with fastp, clones called with MiXCR, in-frame beta chains kept. Every CDR3 protein is listed once, alongside the most common genes and DNA of its rows. The sample table shows about 560,000 distinct CDR3 sequences, and 16% are seen once. The ten largest make up 15% to 20% of the sample. The sequenced sample was blood. The receptors shown here come from a woman aged 18-35 years with Graves' hyperthyroidism.

This clonotype was observed at least ten times. The rearrangement joins TRBV7-9 to TRBJ2-7; 7 bases line up with TRBD2. CDR3 length: 14 residues. The ends lost 2 bases at V and 4 bases at J; junction bases unmatched: 5. The germline gives CDR1 SEHNR, CDR2 FQNEAQ (reference sequence). CDR3 sequence reads: CASSLPAGKYEQYF. CDR3 DNA sequence: TGTGCCAGCAGCTTACCAGCGGGGAAGTACGAGCAGTACTTC.

This chain joins TRBV10-3 and TRBJ1-1; 8 bases match TRBD1. The germline CDR1 and CDR2 sequences are ENHRY and SYGVKD. V lost 6 bases, J lost 1 base, and 7 bases stayed unmatched. The CDR3 extends over 15 amino acids. CDR3 region: CAISRGQGANTEAFF. The CDR3 DNA is TGTGCCATCAGCCGTGGACAGGGTGCGAACACTGAAGCTTTCTTT.

The chain employs TRBV19 and TRBJ2-1; 9 bases agree with TRBD2. This CDR3 has 15 residues. Germline lookup yields CDR1 LNHDA and CDR2 SQIVND (reference sequence). V gave up 4 bases and J gave up 10 bases; unmatched junction bases: 11. This chain's CDR3 is CASSNSGGRAEEQFF. CDR3 bases: TGTGCCAGTAGTAATAGCGGCGGGAGGGCGGAGGAGCAGTTCTTC.

This clonotype was recorded at least ten times. The chain is built from TRBV7-8 and TRBJ1-5; 8 bases fit TRBD1. The CDR3 extends over 14 amino acids. Losses at the gene ends were 3 bases for V and 4 bases for J; bases not matched to a gene: 2. Germline CDR1 and CDR2: SGHVS and FQNEAQ. CDR3 sequence: CASSFGTGNQPQHF. For the CDR3, the DNA is TGTGCCAGCAGCTTCGGGACAGGAAATCAGCCCCAGCATTTT.

This clonotype has a count of ten or more. The V gene is TRBV9, the J gene TRBJ1-6; no firm D call. The germline V and J ends were trimmed by 1 base and 7 bases, with 9 bases remaining between them. CDR1 is SGDLS and CDR2 is YYNGEE in the germline V gene. The CDR3 is 14 residues long. This CDR3 reads CASSVSAENSPLHF. As DNA, the CDR3 is TGTGCCAGCAGCGTATCGGCAGAAAATTCACCCCTCCACTTT.

The chain joins TRBV6-1 to TRBJ1-4; D remains ambiguous. V lost 2 bases and J lost 5, with 6 bases in between. The germline gives CDR1 MNHNS, CDR2 SASEGT. CDR3 length: 13 amino acids. The chain's CDR3 is CASSEFQNEKLFF. In DNA, the CDR3 is TGTGCCAGCAGTGAATTCCAGAATGAAAAACTGTTTTTT.

The rearrangement joins TRBV5-1 to TRBJ1-1, with 8 positions matching TRBD1. Germline assignment: CDR1 SGHRS and CDR2 YFSETQ. V was pared by 0 bases and J by 0 bases, with 7 bases of the junction left unmatched. The CDR3 is 17 residues long. The CDR3 DNA is TGCGCCAGCAGCTTGGAGTGGACAGGGCGCCTGAACACTGAAGCTTTCTTT. Protein: CASSLEWTGRLNTEAFF. Full variable domain (outside the CDR3, taken from reference TRBV5-1 and TRBJ1-1): KAGVTQTPRYLIKTRGQQVTLSCSPISGHRSVSWYQQTPGQGLQFLFEYFSETQRNKGNFPGRFSGRQFSNSRSEMNVSTLELGDSALYLCASSLEWTGRLNTEAFFGQGTRLTVV.

This clonotype was detected only a few times. This rearrangement joins TRBV6-1 to TRBJ2-7; D is perhaps TRBD2 (6 bases). With 5 bases removed from V and 9 bases from J, the gap between germline ends came to 14 bases. Germline values: CDR1 MNHNS, CDR2 SASEGT. The CDR3 has 12 amino acids. The chain's CDR3 is CASSTVSGAQYF. The CDR3 DNA reads as TGTGCCAGCAGTACCGTTAGCGGAGCGCAGTACTTC.

This clonotype has only a few counts. The junction departs from the called germline gene at one end, perhaps through a read error. V usage is TRBV7-9 and J usage is TRBJ2-5; 9 positions agree with TRBD1. The V gene's germline CDR1 is SEHNR and CDR2 FQNEAQ (reference sequence). This CDR3 spans 11 amino acids. The chain's CDR3 is CASSLGDREDF. The CDR3 DNA reads as TGTGCCAGCAGCTTAGGGGACAGGGAGGACTTC.

This clonotype was counted at least ten times. This rearrangement joins TRBV7-8 to TRBJ2-7; TRBD2 is a possible D gene (5 bases). Looked up from germline, CDR1 is SGHVS and CDR2 is FQNEAQ. The CDR3 totals 15 residues. Trimming took off 5 bases at V and 3 bases at J, with 17 bases between the two ends. The DNA for the CDR3 is TGTGCCAGCAGCCTTCCCTCGGGATCATACTACGAGCAGTACTTC. Residues: CASSLPSGSYYEQYF.

This clonotype showed up many times. CDR3 nucleotide sequence: TGTGCCAGCAGCAAAGACAGGGTAAATGAAAAACTGTTTTTT. The encoded protein is CASSKDRVNEKLFF. The V call is TRBV7-2, the J call TRBJ1-4, with 7 bases lining up with TRBD1. CDR1 and CDR2 (germline): SGHTA, FQGNSA. The CDR3 is 14 amino acids. Trimming at V came to 5 bases and at J to 5 bases, leaving 5 bases not matched to a gene.

The chain employs TRBV10-3 and TRBJ2-1; 11 bases are a match to TRBD2. In germline, CDR1 is ENHRY, CDR2 SYGVKD. The J segment lost 2 bases and the V segment lost 3 bases, leaving 3 bases of the junction unmatched. The CDR3 runs to 16 residues. CDR3 protein: CAISELSGGAYNEQFF. In DNA, the CDR3 is TGTGCCATCAGTGAACTTAGCGGGGGGGCCTACAATGAGCAGTTCTTC.

This clonotype showed up many times. The chain is built from TRBV2 and TRBJ1-6; D is unclear. Per the germline V gene, CDR1 is SNHLY and CDR2 is FYNNEI. This CDR3 spans 12 amino acids. V was trimmed by 6 bases and J by 6 bases, leaving 6 bases between them. CDR3 sequence (DNA): TGTGCCAGCAGATTCAGTAATTCACCCCTCCACTTT. This translates into CASRFSNSPLHF.

This chain joins TRBV20-1 and TRBJ2-1; possibly TRBD2 for D (7 bases). This CDR3 has 13 amino acids. V lost 5 bases, J lost 5 bases, and 13 bases lay in between. Germline CDR1 reads DFQATT; CDR2 reads SNEGSKA (reference sequence). In DNA, the CDR3 is TGCAGTGCTGGATCGGGGGGCCACAATGAGCAGTTCTTC. This translates into CSAGSGGHNEQFF.

This clonotype was found a few times. V gene TRBV6-2 or TRBV6-3 combines with J gene TRBJ2-3; D ambiguous. The ends were cut back, 6 bases at V and 2 bases at J, with 12 bases in the middle. Germline CDR1 and CDR2: MNHEY and SVGEGT. The CDR3 consists of 14 residues. In DNA, the CDR3 is TGTGCCAGCAGCCCTGACCAACTCACAGATACGCAGTATTTT. This encodes CASSPDQLTDTQYF.

This clonotype appeared many times. This sequence joins TRBV6-2 or TRBV6-3 and TRBJ2-1, with 10 positions matching TRBD2. CDR1 is MNHEY, CDR2 SVGEGT, per germline. V lost 5 bases, J lost 6 bases, and 7 bases stayed unmatched. The CDR3 contains 15 residues. The chain's CDR3 is CASSTQGLASNEQFF. DNA of the CDR3: TGTGCCAGCAGTACCCAGGGACTAGCGAGCAATGAGCAGTTCTTC.

A remark on this clonotype: Given a much more abundant clone one base away, this may be a read error. The chain recombines TRBV30 with TRBJ2-7, with D perhaps matching TRBD2 (5 bases). CDR3 length equals 12 residues. Per the germline V gene, CDR1 is GTSNPN and CDR2 is SVGIG (reference sequence). CDR3 loop: CAWSGGLGEPYF. The CDR3 nucleotides are TGTGCCTGGAGCGGAGGTTTGGGCGAGCCGTACTTC.

This clonotype showed up many times. The rearrangement uses TRBV27 and TRBJ1-2; weak D call: TRBD1 (5 bases). The CDR3 is 14 residues long. Germline V gene sequence: CDR1 MNHEY, CDR2 SMNVEV (reference sequence). V shed 5 bases and J shed 4 bases, with 14 bases lying between them. The CDR3 reads CASSPQQGPYGYTF. CDR3 nucleotide sequence: TGTGCCAGCAGTCCACAGCAGGGCCCCTATGGCTACACCTTC.

This clonotype was seen repeatedly, ten times or more. The chain uses TRBV28 and TRBJ2-7; no definite D call. There are 14 residues in the CDR3. Germline values: CDR1 MDHEN, CDR2 SYDVKM. Trimming stripped 6 bases from V and 0 bases from J, with 12 bases between. In nucleotides, the CDR3 is TGTGCCAGCAGACCTCCCGGCAGCTCCTACGAGCAGTACTTC. Translating gives CASRPPGSSYEQYF. Full variable domain (outside the CDR3, taken from reference TRBV28 and TRBJ2-7): DVKVTQSSRYLVKRTGEKVFLECVQDMDHENMFWYRQDPGLGLRLIYFSYDVKMKEKGDIPEGYSVSREKKERFSLILESASTNQTSMYLCASRPPGSSYEQYFGPGTRLTVT.

The chain combines TRBV7-2 with TRBJ2-5; maybe TRBD2 (6 bases). This CDR3 spans 14 amino acids. V lost 5 bases and J lost 2, with 12 bases in between. Per the germline V gene, CDR1 is SGHTA and CDR2 is FQGNSA. CDR3 sequence reads: CASSPWGVQETQYF. The CDR3 region has the DNA TGTGCCAGCAGCCCCTGGGGGGTACAAGAGACCCAGTACTTC.

V is TRBV5-1 and J is TRBJ2-3; no definite D call. CDR1 is SGHRS and CDR2 is YFSETQ in the germline V gene. The CDR3 covers 11 residues. Trimming cost V 4 bases and J 11 bases, with 11 bases left between them. In DNA form, the CDR3 reads TGCGCCAGCAGCCTTGAGAAGAGGCAGTATTTT. This gives the protein CASSLEKRQYF.

V and J are TRBV12-3 or TRBV12-4 and TRBJ1-3, with a weak D call TRBD1 (6 bases). Trimming removed 6 bases at V and 2 bases at J, with 14 bases between. The CDR3 totals 15 residues. The CDR3 is CASRMRQATGNTIYF. The CDR3, as DNA: TGTGCCAGCAGGATGAGACAGGCCACTGGAAACACCATATATTTT.

This clonotype came up many times. The chain couples TRBV6-1 to TRBJ2-7; D not resolved. Germline lookup yields CDR1 MNHNS and CDR2 SASEGT. This CDR3 comprises 12 residues. The ends were cut back, 0 bases at V and 4 bases at J, with 4 bases in the middle. CDR3 region: CASSEAGYEQYF. DNA for the CDR3: TGTGCCAGCAGTGAAGCTGGGTACGAGCAGTACTTC.

The chain has TRBV15 and TRBJ2-1; TRBD2 agrees at 9 bases. The length of the CDR3 is 16 residues. Germline-derived CDR1 and CDR2 are LNHNV and YYDKDF (reference sequence). The trim removed 1 base at V and 7 bases at J, leaving 8 bases unmatched. CDR3 sequence (DNA): TGTGCCACCAGCAGAGGAAGTAGCGGGAGTGGGAATGAGCAGTTCTTC. Translation gives CATSRGSSGSGNEQFF.